This T cell receptor beta chain was recovered during a study of early T cells in non-severe SARS-CoV-2 infection. The sample holds many counts of this clonotype. TCRdb called the 5' RACE reads again in MiXCR, with one record for every CDR3 protein. The sample holds over 50,000 distinct CDR3 sequences, roughly 13% seen once. V gave up 2 bases and J gave up 3 bases, with 10 bases separating them. CDR1 SGHRS and CDR2 YFSETQ come from the germline V gene. This CDR3 contains 14 residues. Sequenced input: whole blood. This chain links TRBV5-1 with TRBJ2-3; D is ambiguous. The sequence derives from an adult who was a healthcare worker with PCR-confirmed SARS-CoV-2 infection or an uninfected control (not recorded which). The CDR3 is CASSFGLSTDTQYF. DNA of the CDR3: TGCGCCAGCAGCTTCGGGCTGTCGACAGATACGCAGTATTTT.